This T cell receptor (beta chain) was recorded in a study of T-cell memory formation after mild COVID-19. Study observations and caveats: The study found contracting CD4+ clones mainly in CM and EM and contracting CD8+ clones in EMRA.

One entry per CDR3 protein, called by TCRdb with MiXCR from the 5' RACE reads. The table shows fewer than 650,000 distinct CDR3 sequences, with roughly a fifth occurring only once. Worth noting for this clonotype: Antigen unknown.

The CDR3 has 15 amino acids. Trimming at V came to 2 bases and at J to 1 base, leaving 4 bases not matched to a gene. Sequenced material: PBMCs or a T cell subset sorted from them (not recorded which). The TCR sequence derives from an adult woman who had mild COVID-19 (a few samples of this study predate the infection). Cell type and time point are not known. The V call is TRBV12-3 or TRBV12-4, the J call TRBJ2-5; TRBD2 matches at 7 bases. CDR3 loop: CASSLMGGVQETQYF. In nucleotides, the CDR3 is TGTGCCAGCAGTTTAATGGGAGGGGTCCAAGAGACCCAGTACTTC.